These T cell receptor beta chains were read from a single sample in a study of blood T cell repertoires in COVID-19. Some clones are missing from TCRdb's copy, which holds only in-frame ones; the method was immunoSEQ multiplex PCR. The repertoire has hundreds of thousands of clones, more than 75% of them found once; the top ten carry around 6%. Sequencing input: peripheral blood. These receptor sequences come from a woman aged 45-59 years with COVID-19, enrolled during active disease. CDR3s include the opening cysteine and the closing phenylalanine or tryptophan. The D gene is left open where the match is weak. The size field is filled for only some rows; it gives once, few, many or a size class.

TRBV7-8	NA	NA	TRBJ1-1	TGTGCCAGCAGCTTAAAGCAGGGCGCGAACACTGAAGCTTTCTTT	CASSLKQGANTEAFF
TRBV10-2	TRBD1	NA	TRBJ2-7	TGCGCCAGCAGTGAGTATCCGGGACAGGGCGCCTACGAGCAGTACTTC	CASSEYPGQGAYEQYF
TRBV19	TRBD1	NA	TRBJ1-5	TGTGCCAGTAGTCACACCGGGACAGGTGATCAGCCCCAGCATTTT	CASSHTGTGDQPQHF
TRBV2	NA	NA	TRBJ1-1	TGTGCCAGCATGGAACCGAAGGGGACTGAAGCTTTCTTT	CASMEPKGTEAFF
TRBV24-1	TRBD2	NA	TRBJ2-3	TGTGCCACCAGTGATCCGACTAGCGGGTACACAGATACGCAGTATTTT	CATSDPTSGYTDTQYF
TRBV14	TRBD1	NA	TRBJ2-7	TGTGCCAGCAGCCAAGTGGGAGAGGGGGCAGACGAGCAGTACTTC	CASSQVGEGADEQYF
TRBV19	TRBD2	few	TRBJ2-7	TGTGCCAGTAGTACATGGACTAGCGGGAATTACGAGCAGTACTTC	CASSTWTSGNYEQYF
TRBV7-2	NA	once	TRBJ1-1	TGTGCCAGCGCCCTGCGAGCTTTCTTT	CASALRAFF
TRBV5-1	TRBD1	NA	TRBJ2-7	TGCGCCAGCAGCTCTACTCCGGGACAGATTTACGAGCAGTACTTC	CASSSTPGQIYEQYF
TRBV7-3	TRBD1	NA	TRBJ1-6	TGTGCCAGCAGCTCCCTTCCTCGGGACAGACTAAAGACTAATTCACCCCTCCACTTT	CASSSLPRDRLKTNSPLHF
TRBV6-4	NA	NA	TRBJ2-3	TGTGCCAGCAGTGGTTCCGCAGGGACAGATACGCAGTATTTT	CASSGSAGTDTQYF
TRBV19	TRBD1	NA	TRBJ1-1	TGTGCCAGTAGTCCACGTCCAGGGGGCGAGACTGAAGCTTTCTTT	CASSPRPGGETEAFF
TRBV6-2/TRBV6-3	TRBD1	once	TRBJ1-1	TGTGCCAGCAGTTACTCGGGCAGGGGGCGCGCTGAAGCTTTCTTT	CASSYSGRGRAEAFF
TRBV29-1	NA	NA	TRBJ1-2	TGCAGCGTTGAGCTTAACGAGGAGGGCTACACCTTC	CSVELNEEGYTF
TRBV6-5	NA	NA	TRBJ2-5	TGTGCCAGCAGTTACTCACCAGGGGGGCAAGAGACCCAGTACTTC	CASSYSPGGQETQYF
TRBV7-8	NA	NA	TRBJ1-2	TGTGCCAGCAGCCCTGCGGACAGCCCTAACTATGGCTACACCTTC	CASSPADSPNYGYTF
TRBV2	TRBD2	NA	TRBJ2-1	TGTGCCAGCAGTGAAGAGGGACTAGCGGCCAATGAGCAGTTCTTC	CASSEEGLAANEQFF
TRBV15	NA	NA	TRBJ1-5	TGTGCCACCAGCAGAGATGGGGGGGCCGGCAATCAGCCCCAGCATTTT	CATSRDGGAGNQPQHF
TRBV4-1	TRBD2	once	TRBJ2-1	TGCGCCAGCAGCCAAGATTACGGCGGGAGCTCCTACAATGAGCAGTTCTTC	CASSQDYGGSSYNEQFF
TRBV28	NA	few	TRBJ2-7	TGTGCCAGCAGACGAAGCGGCTCCTACGAGCAGTACTTC	CASRRSGSYEQYF
TRBV21-1	NA	NA	TRBJ2-5	TGTGCCAGCAGCAAAACCAGGGGCCAAGAGACCCAGTACTTC	CASSKTRGQETQYF
TRBV5-5	NA	NA	TRBJ2-1	TGTGCCAGCAGACCCCTAGAATACAATGAGCAGTTCTTC	CASRPLEYNEQFF
TRBV19	TRBD2	NA	TRBJ2-2	TGTGCCAGTAGCGCGACCGGGACTAGATGGACCGGGGAGCTGTTTTTT	CASSATGTRWTGELFF
TRBV4-1	NA	NA	TRBJ2-1	TGCGCCAGCAGCCAAGTGGCTAGCGAGTACAATGAGCAGTTCTTC	CASSQVASEYNEQFF
TRBV29-1	TRBD1	few	TRBJ1-1	TGCAGCGTCAGGACAGGGACCATGAACACTGAAGCTTTCTTT	CSVRTGTMNTEAFF
TRBV19	NA	once	TRBJ2-7	TGTGCCAGTAGTACCCCCGGTCGCCGGTCAGAAACGGGCGAGCAGTACTTC	CASSTPGRRSETGEQYF
TRBV10-3	TRBD1	few	TRBJ1-1	TGTGCCATCAGAGAAGGGACAGCGAACACTGAAGCTTTCTTT	CAIREGTANTEAFF
TRBV7-2	TRBD2	NA	TRBJ2-1	TGTGCCAGCAGCTTAGCTAGCGGGTTTACCTACAATGAGCAGTTCTTC	CASSLASGFTYNEQFF
TRBV15	TRBD2	NA	TRBJ2-4	TGTGCCACCAGCAGTGGGGGGGAGGCCAAAAACATTCAGTACTTC	CATSSGGEAKNIQYF
TRBV7-3	NA	NA	TRBJ2-3	TGTGCCAGCAGCAACCAGGGGGGAATCTACACAGATACGCAGTATTTT	CASSNQGGIYTDTQYF
TRBV10-1	TRBD2	NA	TRBJ2-1	TGCGCCAGCAGTGATATAGCGGGAGGGTCGAGGAATGAGCAGTTCTTC	CASSDIAGGSRNEQFF
TRBV9	TRBD2	NA	TRBJ2-1	TGTGCCAGCAGCCTAACCCCGGCGACTAGCAGCAATGAGCAGTTCTTC	CASSLTPATSSNEQFF
TRBV6-2/TRBV6-3	NA	NA	TRBJ1-1	TGTGCCAGCAACCCTCACAGGGTACTCGTGAACACTGAAGCTTTCTTT	CASNPHRVLVNTEAFF